A single sample is the source of the 21 T cell receptor beta chains below, sequenced in a study of regulatory T cells in long-lasting Graves disease. Time point specified: newly diagnosed GD, antithyroid drugs for less than 3 months. Scientists built the TCR library using RNA that was extracted from PBMCs. Building of the TCR beta libraries involved iRepertoire HTBI primers and Arm-PCR of CDR3 regions. TCRdb fed the multiplex PCR reads into MiXCR, producing one record per CDR3 protein. This sample has hundreds of thousands of distinct CDR3 sequences, with 15% to 20% found just once. The data were also submitted as part of a second study, on T cells in Graves' hyperthyroidism and ophthalmopathy.

The sequenced sample was peripheral blood mononuclear cells (PBMCs), obtained at new diagnosis, from a patient treated with antithyroid drugs. These receptors originate from a woman aged 25 to 39 with Graves disease.

The V gene is TRBV6-1, the J gene TRBJ2-2; the D gene could be TRBD1 or TRBD2 (5 bases each). Trimming cost V 4 bases and J 5 bases, with 14 bases left between them. Germline lookup yields CDR1 MNHNS and CDR2 SASEGT. CDR3 length equals 15 residues. In DNA, the CDR3 is TGTGCCAGCAGTGCCGGGACGGTGGAAACCGGGGAGCTGTTTTTT. Translating it yields CASSAGTVETGELFF.

This clonotype was picked up a small number of times. This chain uses TRBV14 with TRBJ1-3; D is possibly TRBD1 (6 bases). From germline, CDR1 is SGHDN and CDR2 FVKESK. The V end was cut by 0 bases, the J end by 2 bases, with 14 bases between. The CDR3 has 17 amino acids. CDR3: CASSQDNRVSPGNTIYF. For the CDR3, the DNA is TGTGCCAGCAGCCAAGACAACAGGGTGTCGCCTGGAAACACCATATATTTT.

CDR3 nucleotide sequence: TGCGCCAGCAGCTGGGGTCAGGGCGACTCCTATAATTCACCCCTCCACTTT. Protein sequence: CASSWGQGDSYNSPLHF. V is TRBV5-1 and J is TRBJ1-6; weak D call: TRBD1 (5 bases). The CDR3 covers 17 residues. Germline V lookup: CDR1 SGHRS, CDR2 YFSETQ. V lost 3 bases and J 0 bases, leaving 13 bases between the germline ends.

Many counts were recorded for this clonotype. This sequence joins TRBV12-3 or TRBV12-4 and TRBJ1-5; maybe TRBD1 (5 bases). CDR3 length: 15 amino acids. V was cut by 6 bases and J by 2 bases, with 14 bases left in between. The CDR3 bases are TGTGCCAGCAGACCCACAGGTTCCCGCAATCAGCCCCAGCATTTT. Its translation is CASRPTGSRNQPQHF.

The table lists this clonotype with many counts. V usage is TRBV7-9 and J usage is TRBJ1-4; 7 bases line up with TRBD1. Germline V gives CDR1 SEHNR, CDR2 FQNEAQ (reference sequence). Trimming took 1 base from V and 14 from J; bases not matched to a gene: 7. The CDR3 is 13 amino acids. The CDR3 here is CASSLEGQMILFF. The DNA for the CDR3 is TGTGCCAGCAGCTTAGAGGGACAGATGATTCTGTTTTTT.

This clonotype has at least ten counts. This rearrangement joins TRBV28 to TRBJ1-2; 10 nucleotides align to TRBD1. The germline V gene encodes CDR1 MDHEN and CDR2 SYDVKM. The CDR3 length is 15 residues. J gave up 4 bases and V 10 bases, and 12 bases lay outside the gene matches. The DNA for the CDR3 is TGTGCCACCCTCAACCCGACAGGGGGCCCCTATGGCTACACCTTC. Translating gives CATLNPTGGPYGYTF.

Points on this clonotype: A much larger clone differs from this one at a single base, so this may be a read error. The chain carries TRBV11-1 and TRBJ2-1; D assignment may be TRBD1 or TRBD2 (5 bases each). The CDR3 loop spans 14 amino acids. Germline lookup yields CDR1 SGHAT and CDR2 FQDESV (reference sequence). The CDR3 coding sequence is TGTGCCAGCAGCCACAACTCGAGGGGAGAGACCCGGTACTTC. As protein: CASSHNSRGETRYF.

Only a few counts were recorded for this clonotype. The V and J genes are TRBV29-1 and TRBJ1-2; 9 bases align to TRBD1. V dropped 7 bases and J dropped 0; count of bases not matched to a gene: 3. The germline CDR1 and CDR2 sequences are SQVTM and ANQGSEA. This CDR3 has 13 residues. For the CDR3, the DNA is TGCAGCGCCGGGACAGGGACTAACTATGGCTACACCTTC. Translated, it gives CSAGTGTNYGYTF.

This clonotype was seen at least ten times. CDR3 sequence (DNA): TGTGCCAGCAGCCAAGGGGGGCAAACTTTCTTT. This gives the protein CASSQGGQTFF. The V call is TRBV3-1, the J call TRBJ1-1, with TRBD1 as a possible D gene (6 bases). The CDR3 has 11 residues. Germline assignment: CDR1 LGHDT and CDR2 YNNKEL (reference sequence). V dropped 1 base and J dropped 12 bases, with 9 bases sitting between them.

This chain connects TRBV30 to TRBJ1-5; D is ambiguous. The ends were cut back, 3 bases at V and 3 bases at J, with 6 bases in the middle. CDR1 GTSNPN and CDR2 SVGIG come from the germline V gene (reference sequence). CDR3 length equals 12 residues. The CDR3 protein is CAWSRFNQPQHF. CDR3 DNA: TGTGCCTGGAGCAGGTTCAATCAGCCCCAGCATTTT.

This clonotype was seen ten or more times. V is TRBV28 and J is TRBJ2-7; D is possibly TRBD1 (6 bases). V was shortened by 2 bases and J by 3 bases, with 23 bases between the two germline ends. Germline V gene data show CDR1 as MDHEN and CDR2 as SYDVKM. CDR3 length equals 18 residues. The CDR3 here is CASSLLGWTGTYLYEQYF. The CDR3 DNA is TGTGCCAGCAGTTTACTGGGTTGGACCGGGACATACCTCTACGAGCAGTACTTC. The variable domain in full, with the rest retrieved from reference TRBV28 and TRBJ2-7, is DVKVTQSSRYLVKRTGEKVFLECVQDMDHENMFWYRQDPGLGLRLIYFSYDVKMKEKGDIPEGYSVSREKKERFSLILESASTNQTSMYLCASSLLGWTGTYLYEQYFGPGTRLTVT.

The chain carries TRBV6-1 and TRBJ1-6, with D hard to call. Germline V gives CDR1 MNHNS, CDR2 SASEGT. The CDR3 sequence is 12 residues long. The V end was cut by 5 bases, the J end by 6 bases, with 5 bases between. For the CDR3, the DNA is TGTGCCAGCAGTCAACCTAATTCACCCCTCCACTTT. Translation: CASSQPNSPLHF.

The chain uses TRBV19 and TRBJ2-7; a possible D gene is TRBD2 (5 bases). Germline CDR1 LNHDA, CDR2 SQIVND (reference sequence). V was trimmed by 10 bases and J by 4 bases, leaving 20 bases between them. The length of the CDR3 is 14 residues. The CDR3 DNA reads as TGTGCCACGCAGCCGGGGAGCCGCGGATACGAGCAGTACTTC. As protein: CATQPGSRGYEQYF.

This clonotype was detected ten times or more. This chain links TRBV20-1 with TRBJ1-1; 9 bases line up with TRBD1. The V segment lost 7 bases and the J segment 11 bases; nucleotides outside the gene matches: 8. The V gene's germline CDR1 is DFQATT and CDR2 SNEGSKA (reference sequence). CDR3 length: 11 amino acids. CDR3 sequence: CSGGQGIGAFF. CDR3 in DNA: TGCAGTGGCGGACAGGGGATCGGGGCTTTCTTT.

Ten or more counts support this clonotype. CDR3 coding DNA: TGTGCCAGCAGTCGGACAGATAACACTGAAGCTTTCTTT. Its translation: CASSRTDNTEAFF. J is TRBJ1-1 and V is TRBV12-3 or TRBV12-4, with a weak D call TRBD1 (6 bases). V lost 5 bases and J 2 bases, leaving 9 bases between the germline ends. This CDR3 region has 13 residues.

V is TRBV2 and J is TRBJ2-1; TRBD1 is a possible D gene (5 bases). The V gene's germline CDR1 is SNHLY and CDR2 FYNNEI. The CDR3 is 15 residues long. V was shortened by 7 bases and J by 1 base, with 14 bases between the two germline ends. CDR3 in DNA: TGTGCCAGCAAACTGCAGGGAATATCCTACAATGAGCAGTTCTTC. This sequence encodes CASKLQGISYNEQFF. The complete variable domain, with remaining parts taken from reference TRBV2 and TRBJ2-1, reads EPEVTQTPSHQVTQMGQEVILRCVPISNHLYFYWYRQILGQKVEFLVSFYNNEISEKSEIFDDQFSVERPDGSNFTLKIRSTKLEDSAMYFCASKLQGISYNEQFFGPGTRLTVL.

This clonotype was found many times. This chain joins TRBV28 and TRBJ2-1; tentatively, D is TRBD2 (6 bases). The CDR3 is 15 residues long. CDR1 is MDHEN and CDR2 is SYDVKM in the germline V gene. The germline V and J ends were trimmed by 6 bases and 1 base, with 13 bases remaining between them. CDR3 amino acids: CASRATGTSYNEQFF. The CDR3 DNA reads TGTGCCAGCAGGGCGACCGGGACTTCCTACAATGAGCAGTTCTTC. Combining the CDR3 with reference TRBV28 and TRBJ2-1 gives the whole variable domain DVKVTQSSRYLVKRTGEKVFLECVQDMDHENMFWYRQDPGLGLRLIYFSYDVKMKEKGDIPEGYSVSREKKERFSLILESASTNQTSMYLCASRATGTSYNEQFFGPGTRLTVL.

The table lists this clonotype with a few counts. J is TRBJ1-6 and V is TRBV12-3 or TRBV12-4; 8 positions match TRBD1. The CDR3 is 13 amino acids. The junction had 3 bases not matched to a gene; V was cut back by 6 bases and J by 8 bases. The CDR3 here is CASRGQGDSPLHF. In nucleotides, the CDR3 is TGTGCCAGCAGAGGACAGGGTGATTCACCCCTCCACTTT.

In this sample, this clonotype turned up many times. Since the CDR3 does not end with the conserved phenylalanine or tryptophan, this likely comes from a read error. The limits of the CDR3 on the DNA are not certain, so only TCRdb's listed CDR3 is given. The rearrangement joins TRBV2 to TRBJ1-2; TRBD1 was called by the table and not checked on the DNA. From its first to its last residue, the CDR3 has 14 amino acids. Germline CDR1 and CDR2: SNHLY and FYNNEI. CDR3 residues: CASSKNPGQELRVV.

The rearrangement links TRBV7-2 to TRBJ2-2; possibly TRBD1 for D (6 bases). Trimming shortened V by 5 bases and J by 7 bases, and 17 bases separated the two germline ends. The germline V gene has CDR1 SGHTA and CDR2 FQGNSA. The CDR3 is 15 amino acids. CDR3 sequence reads: CASSVTGFVDGELFF. CDR3 sequence (DNA): TGTGCCAGCAGCGTCACAGGGTTCGTAGACGGGGAGCTGTTTTTT. Full variable domain (outside the CDR3, taken from reference TRBV7-2 and TRBJ2-2): GAGVSQSPSNKVTEKGKDVELRCDPISGHTALYWYRQSLGQGLEFLIYFQGNSAPDKSGLPSDRFSAERTGGSVSTLTIQRTQQEDSAVYLCASSVTGFVDGELFFGEGSRLTVL.

The rearrangement joins TRBV7-9 to TRBJ2-3; the match to TRBD2 covers 7 bases. V dropped 2 bases and J dropped 2; count of bases not matched to a gene: 4. From germline, CDR1 is SEHNR and CDR2 FQNEAQ (reference sequence). The CDR3 consists of 15 residues. CDR3 sequence reads: CASSLPLALTDTQYF. CDR3 sequence (DNA): TGTGCCAGCAGCTTACCACTAGCGCTCACAGATACGCAGTATTTT.